This entry lists 5 T cell receptor beta chains sequenced from one sample in a study of breast tumors, draining lymph nodes, adjacent tissues. TCRdb independently ran MiXCR on the multiplex PCR reads; one entry per CDR3 protein. This table holds 290,000 or so distinct CDR3 sequences, 30% found once. The lymph nodes were axillary draining lymph nodes from breast cancer patients. Material for sequencing was axillary lymph node tissue. The receptors stem from a female donor with breast cancer. Some clones in this sample may be carry-over from other donors' samples.

This chain joins TRBV6-6 and TRBJ1-6; 10 nucleotides line up with TRBD1. This CDR3 region has 14 residues. Per germline, CDR1 MNHNY and CDR2 SVGAGI (reference sequence). V was pared by 5 bases and J by 9 bases, with 4 bases of the junction left unmatched. As DNA, the CDR3 is TGTGCCAGCAGTCCAGACAGGGGGCTTTCACCCCTCCACTTT. It yields the protein CASSPDRGLSPLHF.

The rearrangement uses TRBV5-4 and TRBJ2-5, with D perhaps given as TRBD1 or TRBD2 (5 bases each). The CDR3 length is 15 residues. Trimming took 2 bases from V and 5 from J, leaving 16 bases between them. CDR1 is SGHNT, CDR2 YYREEE, per germline (reference sequence). As DNA, the CDR3 is TGTGCCAGCAGCTTAGACGGGACGGGCTTTGAGACCCAGTACTTC. Amino acids: CASSLDGTGFETQYF. Full variable domain (rest looked up from reference TRBV5-4 and TRBJ2-5): ETGVTQSPTHLIKTRGQQVTLRCSSQSGHNTVSWYQQALGQGPQFIFQYYREEENGRGNFPPRFSGLQFPNYSSELNVNALELDDSALYLCASSLDGTGFETQYFGPGTRLLVL.

This clonotype came up a few times. The V and J genes are TRBV6-6 and TRBJ1-2, with D possibly matching TRBD1 (6 bases). Between the trimmed V and J ends, which lost 1 base and 6 bases, there was a span of 27 bases. CDR1 and CDR2 from the germline V gene are MNHNY and SVGAGI (reference sequence). The CDR3 runs to 19 residues. The CDR3: CASSYWGASGGPSGDGYTF. The CDR3 DNA reads as TGTGCCAGCAGTTACTGGGGGGCCTCGGGTGGACCCTCCGGGGATGGCTACACCTTC.

The rearrangement joins TRBV20-1 to TRBJ1-2, with TRBD1 matching 8 bases. The CDR3 is 15 residues long. Germline V lookup: CDR1 DFQATT, CDR2 SNEGSKA (reference sequence). Losses at the gene ends were 6 bases for V and 6 bases for J; bases not matched to a gene: 15. In DNA form, the CDR3 reads TGCAGTGCCCAAATGGACAGGGCGCTGTCGAATGGCTACACCTTC. This codes for CSAQMDRALSNGYTF.

This clonotype was seen many times. V is TRBV25-1 and J is TRBJ1-2, with D unresolved. CDR1 is MGHDK and CDR2 is SYGVNS in the germline V gene. CDR3 size: 12 residues. The V gene lost 2 bases and the J gene lost 14 bases, with 15 bases spanning the gap. The CDR3 is CASSEADASPTF. Written as DNA, the CDR3 is TGTGCCAGCAGTGAAGCGGACGCCTCTCCGACCTTC.